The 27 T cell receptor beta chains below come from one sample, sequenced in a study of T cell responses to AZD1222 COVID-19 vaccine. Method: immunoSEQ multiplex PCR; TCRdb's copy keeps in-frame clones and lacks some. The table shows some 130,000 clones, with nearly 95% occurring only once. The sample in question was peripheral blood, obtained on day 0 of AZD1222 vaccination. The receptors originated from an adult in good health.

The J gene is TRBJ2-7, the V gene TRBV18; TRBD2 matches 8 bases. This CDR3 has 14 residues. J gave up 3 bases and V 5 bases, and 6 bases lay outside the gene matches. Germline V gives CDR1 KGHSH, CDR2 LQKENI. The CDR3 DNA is TGTGCCAGCTCATCGGGACTAGATGGCTACGAGCAGTACTTC. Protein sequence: CASSSGLDGYEQYF.

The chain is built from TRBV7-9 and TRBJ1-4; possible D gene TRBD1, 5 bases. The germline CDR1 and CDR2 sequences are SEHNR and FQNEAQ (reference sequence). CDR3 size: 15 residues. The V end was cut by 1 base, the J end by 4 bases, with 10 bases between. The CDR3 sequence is CASSLGGTLNEKLFF. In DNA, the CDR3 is TGTGCCAGCAGCTTAGGGGGCACGCTTAATGAAAAACTGTTTTTT. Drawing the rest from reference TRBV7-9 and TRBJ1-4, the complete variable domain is DTGVSQNPRHKITKRGQNVTFRCDPISEHNRLYWYRQTLGQGPEFLTYFQNEAQLEKSRLLSDRFSAERPKGSFSTLEIQRTEQGDSAMYLCASSLGGTLNEKLFFGSGTQLSVL.

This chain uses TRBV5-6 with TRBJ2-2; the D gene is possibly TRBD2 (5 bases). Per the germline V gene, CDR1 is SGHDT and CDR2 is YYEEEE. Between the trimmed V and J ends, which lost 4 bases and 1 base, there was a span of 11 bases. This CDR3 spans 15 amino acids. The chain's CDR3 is CASSQRRMNTGELFF. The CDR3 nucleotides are TGTGCCAGCAGCCAGCGGAGAATGAACACCGGGGAGCTGTTTTTT. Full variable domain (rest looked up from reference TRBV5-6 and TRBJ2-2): DAGVTQSPTHLIKTRGQQVTLRCSPKSGHDTVSWYQQALGQGPQFIFQYYEEEERQRGNFPDRFSGHQFPNYSSELNVNALLLGDSALYLCASSQRRMNTGELFFGEGSRLTVL.

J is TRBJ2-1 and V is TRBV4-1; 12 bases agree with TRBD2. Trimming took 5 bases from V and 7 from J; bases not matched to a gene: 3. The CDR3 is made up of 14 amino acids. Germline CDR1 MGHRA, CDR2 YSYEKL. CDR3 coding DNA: TGCGCCAGCAGCTGGGGACTAGCGGGTAATGAGCAGTTCTTC. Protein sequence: CASSWGLAGNEQFF.

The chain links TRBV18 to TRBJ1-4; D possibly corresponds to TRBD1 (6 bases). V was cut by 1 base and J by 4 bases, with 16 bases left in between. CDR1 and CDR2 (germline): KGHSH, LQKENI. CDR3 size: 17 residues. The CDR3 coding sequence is TGTGCCAGCTCACCACGGGACCCAGGGGCGGGTAATGAAAAACTGTTTTTT. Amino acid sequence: CASSPRDPGAGNEKLFF. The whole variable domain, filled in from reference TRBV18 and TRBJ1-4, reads NAGVMQNPRHLVRRRGQEARLRCSPMKGHSHVYWYRQLPEEGLKFMVYLQKENIIDESGMPKERFSAEFPKEGPSILRIQQVVRGDSAAYFCASSPRDPGAGNEKLFFGSGTQLSVL.

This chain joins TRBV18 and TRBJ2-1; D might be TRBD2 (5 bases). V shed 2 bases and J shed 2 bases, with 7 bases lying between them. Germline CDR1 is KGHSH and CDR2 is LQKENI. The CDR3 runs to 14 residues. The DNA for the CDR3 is TGTGCCAGCTCACCATCGGGGACCTACAATGAGCAGTTCTTC. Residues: CASSPSGTYNEQFF.

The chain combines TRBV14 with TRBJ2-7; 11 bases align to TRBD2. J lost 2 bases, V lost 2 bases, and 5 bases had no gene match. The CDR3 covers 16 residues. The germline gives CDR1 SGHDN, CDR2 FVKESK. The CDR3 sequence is CASSQFPGLAAYEQYF. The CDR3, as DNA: TGTGCCAGCAGCCAATTTCCGGGACTAGCGGCCTACGAGCAGTACTTC.

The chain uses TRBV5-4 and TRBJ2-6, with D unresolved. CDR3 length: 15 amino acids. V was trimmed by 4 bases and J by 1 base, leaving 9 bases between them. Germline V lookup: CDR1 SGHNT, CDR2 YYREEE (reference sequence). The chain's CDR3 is CASSGVGSGANVLTF. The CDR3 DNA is TGTGCCAGCAGCGGGGTGGGGTCTGGGGCCAACGTCCTGACTTTC.

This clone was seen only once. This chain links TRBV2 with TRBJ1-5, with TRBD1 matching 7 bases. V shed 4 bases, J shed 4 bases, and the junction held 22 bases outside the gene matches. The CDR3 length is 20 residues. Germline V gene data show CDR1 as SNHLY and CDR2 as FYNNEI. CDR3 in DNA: TGTGCCAGCAGTGGCTTAACTCGACAGGGACGCGTTTGGAAGAATCAGCCCCAGCATTTT. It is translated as CASSGLTRQGRVWKNQPQHF.

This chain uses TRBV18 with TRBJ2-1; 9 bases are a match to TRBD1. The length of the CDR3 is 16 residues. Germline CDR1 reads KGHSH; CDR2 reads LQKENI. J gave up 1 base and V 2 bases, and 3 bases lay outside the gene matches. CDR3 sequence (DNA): TGTGCCAGCTCACCAACCGGGACAGGGTCCTACAATGAGCAGTTCTTC. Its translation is CASSPTGTGSYNEQFF.

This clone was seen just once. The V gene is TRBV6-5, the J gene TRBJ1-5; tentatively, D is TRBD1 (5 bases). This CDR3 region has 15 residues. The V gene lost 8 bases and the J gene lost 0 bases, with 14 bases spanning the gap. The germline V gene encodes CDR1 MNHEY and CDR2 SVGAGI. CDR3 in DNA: TGTGCCAGCTCCCCGGGACGGAATAGCAATCAGCCCCAGCATTTT. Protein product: CASSPGRNSNQPQHF.

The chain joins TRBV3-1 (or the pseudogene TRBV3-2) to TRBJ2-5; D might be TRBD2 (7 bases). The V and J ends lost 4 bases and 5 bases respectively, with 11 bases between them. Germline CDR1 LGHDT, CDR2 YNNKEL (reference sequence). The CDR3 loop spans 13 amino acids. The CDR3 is CASSPAGAETQYF. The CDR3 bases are TGTGCCAGCAGCCCCGCGGGGGCGGAGACCCAGTACTTC.

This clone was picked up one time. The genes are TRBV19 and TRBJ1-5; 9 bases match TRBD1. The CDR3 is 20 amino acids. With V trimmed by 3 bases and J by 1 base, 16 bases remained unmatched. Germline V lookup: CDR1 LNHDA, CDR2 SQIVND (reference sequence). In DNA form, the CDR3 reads TGTGCCAGTAGTATGTACACAGGGGGCGCGGGGGGTGAGAGCAATCAGCCCCAGCATTTT. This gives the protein CASSMYTGGAGGESNQPQHF.

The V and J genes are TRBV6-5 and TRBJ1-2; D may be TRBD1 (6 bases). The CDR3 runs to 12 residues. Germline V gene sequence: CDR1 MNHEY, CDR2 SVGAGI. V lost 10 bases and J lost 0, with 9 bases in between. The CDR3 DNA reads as TGTGCCAACGGGGACACTAACTATGGCTACACCTTC. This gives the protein CANGDTNYGYTF.

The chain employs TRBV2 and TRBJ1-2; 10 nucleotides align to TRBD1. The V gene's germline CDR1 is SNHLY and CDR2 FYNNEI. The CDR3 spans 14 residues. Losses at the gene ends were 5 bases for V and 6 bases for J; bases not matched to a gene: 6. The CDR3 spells CASSRDRGVNGYTF. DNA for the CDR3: TGTGCCAGCAGTCGGGACAGGGGTGTGAATGGCTACACCTTC. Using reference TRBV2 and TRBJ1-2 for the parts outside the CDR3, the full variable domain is EPEVTQTPSHQVTQMGQEVILRCVPISNHLYFYWYRQILGQKVEFLVSFYNNEISEKSEIFDDQFSVERPDGSNFTLKIRSTKLEDSAMYFCASSRDRGVNGYTFGSGTRLTVV.

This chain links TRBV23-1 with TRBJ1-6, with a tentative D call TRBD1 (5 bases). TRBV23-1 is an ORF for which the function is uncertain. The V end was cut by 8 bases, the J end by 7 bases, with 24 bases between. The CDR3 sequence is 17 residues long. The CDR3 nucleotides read TGCGCCAGCCGAACCGATACTGGGGCCATAAAGAATTCACCCCTCCACTTT. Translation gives CASRTDTGAIKNSPLHF.

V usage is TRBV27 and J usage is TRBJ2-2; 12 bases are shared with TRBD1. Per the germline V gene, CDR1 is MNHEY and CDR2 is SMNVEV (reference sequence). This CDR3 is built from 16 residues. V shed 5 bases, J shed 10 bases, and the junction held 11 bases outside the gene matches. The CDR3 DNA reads TGTGCCAGCAGTGCATCCGGGACAGGGGGCCATGAGGAGCTGTTTTTT. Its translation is CASSASGTGGHEELFF.

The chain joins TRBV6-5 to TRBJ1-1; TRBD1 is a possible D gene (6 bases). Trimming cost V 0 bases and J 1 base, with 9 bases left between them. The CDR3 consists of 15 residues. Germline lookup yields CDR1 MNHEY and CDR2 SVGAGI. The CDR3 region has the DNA TGTGCCAGCAGTTACTCGGGACAAGAGAACACTGAAGCTTTCTTT. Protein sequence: CASSYSGQENTEAFF.

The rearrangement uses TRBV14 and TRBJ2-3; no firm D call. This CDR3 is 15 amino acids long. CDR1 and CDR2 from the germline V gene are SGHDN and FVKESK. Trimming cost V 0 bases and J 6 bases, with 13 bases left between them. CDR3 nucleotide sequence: TGTGCCAGCAGCCAAGAATCGCCCCGTCGGGATACGCAGTATTTT. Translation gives CASSQESPRRDTQYF.

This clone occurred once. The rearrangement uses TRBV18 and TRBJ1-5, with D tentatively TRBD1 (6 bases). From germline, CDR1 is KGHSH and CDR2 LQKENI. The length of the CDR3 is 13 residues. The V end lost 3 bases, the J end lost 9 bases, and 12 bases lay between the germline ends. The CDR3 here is CASSPGGGGPQHF. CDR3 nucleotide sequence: TGTGCCAGCTCACCGGGGGGCGGTGGGCCCCAGCATTTT. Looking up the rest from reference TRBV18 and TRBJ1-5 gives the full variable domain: NAGVMQNPRHLVRRRGQEARLRCSPMKGHSHVYWYRQLPEEGLKFMVYLQKENIIDESGMPKERFSAEFPKEGPSILRIQQVVRGDSAAYFCASSPGGGGPQHFGDGTRLSIL.

The CDR3: CASSYPDINSNQPQHF. DNA of the CDR3: TGTGCCAGCAGTTACCCCGACATTAATAGCAATCAGCCCCAGCATTTT. The rearrangement uses TRBV27 and TRBJ1-5; D is undetermined. Trimming cost V 4 bases and J 0 bases, with 13 bases left between them. This CDR3 has 16 residues. CDR1 is MNHEY, CDR2 SMNVEV, per germline (reference sequence).

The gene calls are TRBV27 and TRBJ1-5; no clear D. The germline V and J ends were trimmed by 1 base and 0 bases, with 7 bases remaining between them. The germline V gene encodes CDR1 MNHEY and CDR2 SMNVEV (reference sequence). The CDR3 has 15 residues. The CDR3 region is CASSLFSDSNQPQHF. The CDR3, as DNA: TGTGCCAGCAGTTTATTTTCTGATAGCAATCAGCCCCAGCATTTT.

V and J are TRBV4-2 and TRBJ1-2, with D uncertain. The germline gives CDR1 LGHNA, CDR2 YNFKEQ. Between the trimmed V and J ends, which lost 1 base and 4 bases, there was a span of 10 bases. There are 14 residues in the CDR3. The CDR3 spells CASSQATNSYGYTF. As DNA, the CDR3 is TGTGCCAGCAGCCAAGCTACGAACAGCTATGGCTACACCTTC.

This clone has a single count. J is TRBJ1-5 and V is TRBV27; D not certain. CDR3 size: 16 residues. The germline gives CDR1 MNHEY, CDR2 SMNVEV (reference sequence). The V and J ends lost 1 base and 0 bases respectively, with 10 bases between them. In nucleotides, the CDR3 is TGTGCCAGCAGTTTATTTGGTGAGGGTAGCAATCAGCCCCAGCATTTT. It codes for CASSLFGEGSNQPQHF.

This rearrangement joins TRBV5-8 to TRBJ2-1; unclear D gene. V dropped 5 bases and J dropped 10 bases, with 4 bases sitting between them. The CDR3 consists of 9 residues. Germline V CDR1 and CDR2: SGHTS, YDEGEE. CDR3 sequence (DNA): TGTGCCAGCAGTCCCGAGCAGTTCTTC. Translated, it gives CASSPEQFF. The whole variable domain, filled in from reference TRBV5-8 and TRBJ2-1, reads EAGVTQSPTHLIKTRGQQATLRCSPISGHTSVYWYQQALGLGLQFLLWYDEGEERNRGNFPPRFSGRQFPNYSSELNVNALELEDSALYLCASSPEQFFGPGTRLTVL.

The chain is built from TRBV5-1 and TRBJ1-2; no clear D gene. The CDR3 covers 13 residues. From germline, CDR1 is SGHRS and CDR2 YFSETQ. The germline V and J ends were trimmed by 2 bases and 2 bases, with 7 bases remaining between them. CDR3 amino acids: CASSFDLNYGYTF. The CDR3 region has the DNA TGCGCCAGCAGCTTCGACCTCAACTATGGCTACACCTTC.

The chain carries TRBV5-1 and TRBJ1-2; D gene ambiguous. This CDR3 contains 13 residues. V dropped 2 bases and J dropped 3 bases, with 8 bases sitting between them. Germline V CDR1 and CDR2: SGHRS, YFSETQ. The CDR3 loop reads CASSFKGDYGYTF. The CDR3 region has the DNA TGCGCCAGCAGCTTTAAGGGAGACTATGGCTACACCTTC.